This T cell receptor beta chain was sequenced for a study of long-term antiretroviral therapy in people with HIV. Findings and caveats of the study: Controls showed broader CDR3 length ranges than did the HIV repertoires.

CDR1 is LGHNA, CDR2 YSLEER, per germline. V shed 0 bases and J shed 3 bases, with 6 bases lying between them. The CDR3 loop spans 13 amino acids. The samples comprised 1-10 million cryopreserved PBMC ahead of DNA extraction. Points on this clone: Its antigen remains unknown.

An immunoSEQ assay, version v3.0, was performed at survey level. Generated by immunoSEQ multiplex PCR, the TCRdb table keeps only in-frame clones and is missing some. The sample has tens of thousands of clones, less than 85% seen once. The sequences come from unsorted PBMCs, collected less than 2.5 years after starting antiretroviral therapy. The rearrangement links TRBV4-3 to TRBJ2-7; D is undetermined. This clonotype was obtained from a man in his forties or fifties with HIV. CDR3 in DNA: TGCGCCAGCAGCCAAGATAGGAACTACGAGCAGTACTTC. Encoded protein: CASSQDRNYEQYF.